This T cell receptor beta chain appears in the sequencing data of a study of OX40 agonist ivuxolimab in advanced cancers. At the level of the study: Males comprised roughly four fifths of the group, whose mean age was approximately 60 years (range roughly 20 to 85). Checkpoint inhibitors had been given previously to about 40% of patients.

Systemic immunosuppression or autoimmune disease history was grounds to exclude patients. V dropped 0 bases and J dropped 2 bases, with 6 bases sitting between them. The CDR3 totals 13 residues. Germline V CDR1 and CDR2: SGHNT, YYREEE (reference sequence). Repertoires were generated with immunoSEQ multiplex PCR, while TCRdb's copy carries only in-frame clones and drops some. The sample has 35,000 to 50,000 clones; about 86% are singletons. The J gene is TRBJ2-7, the V gene TRBV5-4; D is unclear. This receptor was identified in an adult with an advanced solid tumor such as melanoma, head and neck, liver or kidney cancer. The sample here was CD4+ or CD8+ T cells sorted from blood, taken in a trial of the OX40 agonist ivuxolimab. The CDR3 sequence is CASSLDSPYEQYV. The CDR3 coding sequence is TGTGCCAGCAGCTTGGACAGTCCCTACGAGCAGTACGTC.